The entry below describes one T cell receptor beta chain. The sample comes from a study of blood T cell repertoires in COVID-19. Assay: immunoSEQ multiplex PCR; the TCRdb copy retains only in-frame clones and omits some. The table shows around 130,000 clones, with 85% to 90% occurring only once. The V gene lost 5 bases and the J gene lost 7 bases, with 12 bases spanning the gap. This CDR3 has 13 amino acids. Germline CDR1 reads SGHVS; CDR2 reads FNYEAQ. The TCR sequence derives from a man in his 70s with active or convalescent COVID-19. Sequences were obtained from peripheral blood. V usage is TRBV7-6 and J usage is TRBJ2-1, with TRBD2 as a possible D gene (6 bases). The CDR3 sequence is CASSIGRGNEQFF. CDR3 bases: TGTGCCAGCAGCATAGGACGGGGGAATGAGCAGTTCTTC.